A single T cell receptor beta chain is shown here with its context. The antigen is undetermined. This sample was included in a study of T-cell memory formation after mild COVID-19. General study findings and limits: Some clones that responded turned up in pre-infection memory, which suggests that cross-reactive memory joined in. Contracting clones from day 15 to 85 had balanced CD4/CD8; later expanders favoured CD4+. There was no confirmation that second-wave clones peaking on day 37 were SARS-CoV-2 specific.

TCRdb redid the calling of the 5' RACE reads with MiXCR, one entry per CDR3 protein. The table shows approximately 100,000 distinct CDR3 sequences, with around 12% occurring only once. The CDR3 consists of 11 residues. Trimming removed 9 bases at V and 5 bases at J, with 9 bases between. Germline assignment: CDR1 KGHDR and CDR2 SFDVKD. The chain carries TRBV24-1 and TRBJ1-1; a possible D gene is TRBD1 (5 bases). The sample taken for sequencing was PBMCs or a T cell subset sorted from them (not recorded which). The receptor was isolated from an adult woman who had mild COVID-19 (a few samples of this study predate the infection). Cell type and time point are not known. CDR3 region: CATHSGTEAFF. CDR3 in DNA: TGTGCCACCCACTCAGGGACTGAAGCTTTCTTT.